Listed here are 17 T cell receptor beta chains from one sample, sequenced in a study of blood T cells in healthy people across ages. Then a second PCR, running about 6 to 11 cycles, was carried out with a sample-barcoded 5' primer and a J-beta primer mix. From the 5' RACE reads, TCRdb called clonotypes with MiXCR, one entry per CDR3 protein. The profile covers hundreds of thousands of distinct CDR3 sequences, with under 65% appearing a single time and around 37% taken by the ten largest. Sequenced: blood. Receptor source: a man between 60 and 75 years old in good health.

CDR3 region: CASSSLGQGTRYTQYF. CDR3 coding DNA: TGTGCCAGCAGCTCCCTAGGACAGGGGACACGATATACGCAGTATTTT. The chain couples TRBV7-2 to TRBJ2-3; TRBD1 aligns across 9 bases. V trimming: 4 bases; J trimming: 7 bases; junction bases outside the gene matches: 12. Germline CDR1 reads SGHTA; CDR2 reads FQGNSA. The CDR3 runs to 16 residues. The entire variable domain, with the rest obtained from reference TRBV7-2 and TRBJ2-3, is as follows: GAGVSQSPSNKVTEKGKDVELRCDPISGHTALYWYRQSLGQGLEFLIYFQGNSAPDKSGLPSDRFSAERTGGSVSTLTIQRTQQEDSAVYLCASSSLGQGTRYTQYFGPGTRLTVL.

In its sample, this clonotype was seen a few times. The chain links TRBV4-1 to TRBJ2-1, with 8 bases aligning to TRBD2. The V segment lost 4 bases and the J segment 7 bases; nucleotides outside the gene matches: 12. The CDR3 is made up of 16 amino acids. CDR1 and CDR2 (germline): MGHRA, YSYEKL. The CDR3 here is CASSPSGSPGGNEQFF. CDR3 DNA: TGCGCCAGCAGCCCCTCCGGGAGCCCGGGGGGGAATGAGCAGTTCTTC.

The chain employs TRBV20-1 and TRBJ2-5, with TRBD2 matching over 14 bases. With 2 bases clipped from V and 2 bases from J, the junction kept 4 bases outside the gene matches. Germline assignment: CDR1 DFQATT and CDR2 SNEGSKA (reference sequence). CDR3 length: 16 amino acids. The CDR3 here is CSARHGLAGGQETQYF. Here the CDR3 DNA reads TGCAGTGCTAGACACGGACTAGCGGGGGGTCAAGAGACCCAGTACTTC.

This clonotype came up a few times. The V gene is TRBV5-1, the J gene TRBJ2-5; D gene unclear. Trimming stripped 0 bases from V and 5 bases from J, with 11 bases between. Germline CDR1 and CDR2: SGHRS and YFSETQ. The CDR3 loop spans 14 amino acids. The CDR3 protein is CASSLDSRDETQYF. The CDR3 DNA reads TGCGCCAGCAGCTTGGACAGTCGTGACGAGACCCAGTACTTC.

The chain joins TRBV6-1 to TRBJ2-1; TRBD2 might be the D (5 bases). The CDR3 runs 18 residues. CDR1 and CDR2 (germline): MNHNS, SASEGT. V lost 6 bases to trimming and J lost 0 bases, with 21 bases between them. The CDR3 protein is CASRLYGGRTRSYNEQFF. The CDR3 DNA sequence: TGTGCCAGCAGGCTATACGGAGGTAGGACCCGCTCCTACAATGAGCAGTTCTTC.

This clonotype was found a few times. The genes are TRBV28 and TRBJ2-1, with D possibly being TRBD2 (6 bases). The ends were cut back, 3 bases at V and 8 bases at J, with 11 bases in the middle. Germline V gives CDR1 MDHEN, CDR2 SYDVKM. The CDR3 spans 13 residues. The CDR3, as DNA: TGTGCCAGCAGTTTTCGGGGGATCGATGAGCAGTTCTTC. Translated, it gives CASSFRGIDEQFF.

This clonotype was seen a single time. The V and J genes are TRBV5-1 and TRBJ2-5; 9 positions agree with TRBD2. The junction had 5 bases not matched to a gene; V was cut back by 0 bases and J by 2 bases. Germline lookup yields CDR1 SGHRS and CDR2 YFSETQ. The CDR3 covers 16 residues. The CDR3 loop is CASSLGLAEVQETQYF. The CDR3 bases are TGCGCCAGCAGCTTGGGACTAGCGGAAGTTCAAGAGACCCAGTACTTC. Filled out from reference TRBV5-1 and TRBJ2-5, the complete variable domain reads KAGVTQTPRYLIKTRGQQVTLSCSPISGHRSVSWYQQTPGQGLQFLFEYFSETQRNKGNFPGRFSGRQFSNSRSEMNVSTLELGDSALYLCASSLGLAEVQETQYFGPGTRLLVL.

The chain carries TRBV27 and TRBJ2-1; a weak D match, TRBD2 (6 bases). Germline CDR1 and CDR2: MNHEY and SMNVEV (reference sequence). V lost 4 bases and J lost 9, with 13 bases in between. The CDR3 runs to 13 residues. In nucleotides, the CDR3 is TGTGCCAGCAGTTCCAGGGACTTAACTGAGCAGTTCTTC. Translation: CASSSRDLTEQFF.

The chain combines TRBV29-1 with TRBJ2-5; D uncertain. Trimming shortened V by 0 bases and J by 4 bases, and 15 bases separated the two germline ends. The germline V gene has CDR1 SQVTM and CDR2 ANQGSEA. CDR3 length: 15 amino acids. CDR3 bases: TGCAGCGTTGAAGATCCCAGATCAGCCCCAGAGACCCAGTACTTC. The encoded protein is CSVEDPRSAPETQYF.

The chain employs TRBV27 and TRBJ1-2, with D possibly being TRBD1 (6 bases). Trimming cost V 5 bases and J 7 bases, with 17 bases left between them. The CDR3 has 14 residues. Germline lookup yields CDR1 MNHEY and CDR2 SMNVEV (reference sequence). CDR3 sequence: CASSPNNRAAGYTF. DNA for the CDR3: TGTGCCAGCAGTCCAAACAACAGGGCGGCTGGCTACACCTTC.

J is TRBJ2-1 and V is TRBV11-2; D gene unclear. There are 12 residues in the CDR3. Germline V gene sequence: CDR1 SGHAT, CDR2 FQNNGV. The V gene lost 0 bases and the J gene lost 11 bases, with 8 bases spanning the gap. The CDR3 here is CASSLDERKQFF. The CDR3, as DNA: TGTGCCAGCAGCTTAGATGAGCGAAAGCAGTTCTTC.

The chain has TRBV5-1 and TRBJ2-5, with D perhaps assigned TRBD1 or TRBD2 (6 bases each). Trimming removed 4 bases at V and 4 bases at J, with 17 bases between. This CDR3 contains 15 residues. Germline CDR1 is SGHRS and CDR2 is YFSETQ. CDR3 coding DNA: TGCGCCAGCAGCCCTCCACAGGGAGGAGGAGAGACCCAGTACTTC. As protein: CASSPPQGGGETQYF.

The rearrangement uses TRBV11-2 and TRBJ2-1; D not resolved. The CDR3 consists of 13 residues. CDR1 and CDR2 from the germline V gene are SGHAT and FQNNGV. V was pared by 5 bases and J by 5 bases, with 10 bases between. The chain's CDR3 is CASSTSFHNEQFF. CDR3 nucleotides: TGTGCCAGCAGCACATCCTTCCACAATGAGCAGTTCTTC.

At least ten counts were recorded for this clonotype. V usage is TRBV5-1 and J usage is TRBJ2-5; 7 nucleotides align to TRBD2. The V and J ends lost 4 bases and 0 bases, in that order; junction bases with no gene match: 6. This CDR3 comprises 15 residues. The V gene's germline CDR1 is SGHRS and CDR2 YFSETQ. The CDR3 nucleotides read TGCGCCAGCAGCATGGGGCTAGCGGACCAAGAGACCCAGTACTTC. This encodes CASSMGLADQETQYF.

This clonotype came up a few times. V and J are TRBV10-3 and TRBJ2-1, with 8 bases lining up with TRBD2. The CDR3 is 14 residues long. Germline assignment: CDR1 ENHRY and CDR2 SYGVKD. J gave up 13 bases and V 5 bases, and 13 bases lay outside the gene matches. CDR3 sequence reads: CAISISGGLETQFF. The CDR3, as DNA: TGTGCCATCAGTATCTCGGGAGGGTTGGAGACCCAGTTCTTC.

J is TRBJ1-4 and V is TRBV25-1; D is undetermined. Germline lookup yields CDR1 MGHDK and CDR2 SYGVNS. The CDR3 is 15 amino acids. Trimming removed 8 bases at V and 3 bases at J, with 16 bases between. CDR3 in DNA: TGTGCCAGCTCCGGGGTCCGGGTGGCTAATGAAAAACTGTTTTTT. Protein sequence: CASSGVRVANEKLFF.

The CDR3 is CSVGPEGVKVDTQYF. The DNA for the CDR3 is TGCAGCGTGGGGCCAGAAGGGGTCAAAGTGGATACGCAGTATTTT. This chain joins TRBV29-1 and TRBJ2-3; weak D call: TRBD1 (5 bases). The V and J ends lost 6 bases and 6 bases respectively, with 22 bases between them. Germline V gene sequence: CDR1 SQVTM, CDR2 ANQGSEA. The CDR3 sequence is 15 residues long.